This T cell receptor (beta chain) appears in the sequencing data of a study of T cell changes during pregnancy in multiple sclerosis. Trimming cost V 5 bases and J 7 bases, with 11 bases left between them. The CDR3 totals 13 residues. CDR1 is ENHRY, CDR2 SYGVKD, per germline. Clones were sequenced by immunoSEQ multiplex PCR, and TCRdb holds only the in-frame ones, with some missing. The repertoire holds about 73,000 clones, with 85% to 90% as singletons. This chain joins TRBV10-3 and TRBJ2-2; TRBD2 might be the D (7 bases). The sample was peripheral blood, taken after pregnancy. This clonotype originated in a female donor in good health, enrolled as a control in a pregnancy study. The CDR3 DNA is TGTGCCATCAGTCCGGGGGGCAACGGGGAGCTGTTTTTT. Its translation: CAISPGGNGELFF.